This TCR beta chain was documented in a study of T cell repertoires in cytomegalovirus infection. In the study overall: An indication of both CMV infection and matching HLA type came from public TCR beta signatures.

This clonotype was counted ten times or more. Antigen unknown. Study conclusions and caveats: The ex vivo response showed dominance by HLA-C-restricted CMV-specific TCR beta clonotypes. The cumulative frequency of public TCR beta families distinguished individuals who carried CMV together with the relevant HLA.

The germline V and J ends were trimmed by 3 bases and 10 bases, with 15 bases remaining between them. The CDR3 extends over 13 amino acids. Each CDR3 protein is one row after TCRdb ran MiXCR on the reads. The sample has approximately 250,000 distinct CDR3 sequences, under 8.5% seen once; the top ten hold under 7%. The sample comprised PBMCs. The J gene is TRBJ1-1, the V gene TRBV12-3 or TRBV12-4, with D perhaps matching TRBD1 (5 bases). This sequence originates from a human donor in good health (CMV status not recorded). Some clones in this sample may be carry-over from other donors' samples. The CDR3 DNA is TGTGCCAGCAGTTTCGTCACCGACCAGGGAGCTTTCTTT. Translating it yields CASSFVTDQGAFF.